This entry features one TCR beta chain sequence. What it recognizes is unknown. This specimen comes from a study of T cell responses to AZD1222 COVID-19 vaccine. Study-wide findings and caveats: Nearly half of the spike-specific TCRs reportedly recognize variant regions that carry no mutations. The number of AZD1222 recipients seropositive at baseline was only 6 or 7.

CDR3 length: 16 amino acids. Germline lookup yields CDR1 SGHNT and CDR2 YYREEE (reference sequence). The V end lost 0 bases, the J end lost 6 bases, and 18 bases lay between the germline ends. Libraries were prepared by immunoSEQ multiplex PCR; TCRdb keeps only in-frame clonotypes and omits some of them. There are roughly 180,000 clones in the sample; around 86% occur only once, and under 3.5% lies in the top ten. This clonotype was obtained from an adult in good health. The sample here was peripheral blood, taken on day 0 of MenACWY control vaccination. The J gene is TRBJ1-1, the V gene TRBV5-4; D perhaps matches TRBD1 (6 bases). The CDR3 region has the DNA TGTGCCAGCAGCTTGGGGGACATGGAACGCGGGGCTGAAGCTTTCTTT. As protein: CASSLGDMERGAEAFF. Based on the CDR3 plus reference TRBV5-4 and TRBJ1-1, the full variable domain is ETGVTQSPTHLIKTRGQQVTLRCSSQSGHNTVSWYQQALGQGPQFIFQYYREEENGRGNFPPRFSGLQFPNYSSELNVNALELDDSALYLCASSLGDMERGAEAFFGQGTRLTVV.